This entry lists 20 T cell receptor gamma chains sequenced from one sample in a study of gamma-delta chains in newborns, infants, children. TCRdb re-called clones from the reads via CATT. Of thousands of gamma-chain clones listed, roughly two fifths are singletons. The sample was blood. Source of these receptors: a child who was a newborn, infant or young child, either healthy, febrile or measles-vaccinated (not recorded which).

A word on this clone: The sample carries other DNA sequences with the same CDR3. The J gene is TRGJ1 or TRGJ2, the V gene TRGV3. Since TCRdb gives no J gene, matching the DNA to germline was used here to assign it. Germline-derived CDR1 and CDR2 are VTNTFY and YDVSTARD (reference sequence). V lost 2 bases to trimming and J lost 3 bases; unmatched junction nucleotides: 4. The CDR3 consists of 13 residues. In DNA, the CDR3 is TGTGCCACCTGGGACATCTCTTATTATAAGAAACTCTTT. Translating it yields CATWDISYYKKLF.

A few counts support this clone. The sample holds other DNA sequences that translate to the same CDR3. CDR3 sequence (DNA): TGTGCCTTGTGGGGGACGTCTCAAGAGTTGGGCAAAAAAATCAAGGTATTT. Translated, it gives CALWGTSQELGKKIKVF. The chain recombines TRGV9 with TRGJP. TCRdb gives no J gene; it was assigned here by matching the DNA to germline. Germline lookup yields CDR1 GITISATS and CDR2 ISYDGTV (reference sequence). Unmatched junction bases numbered 8, after V lost 5 bases and J lost 4 bases. CDR3 size: 17 residues.

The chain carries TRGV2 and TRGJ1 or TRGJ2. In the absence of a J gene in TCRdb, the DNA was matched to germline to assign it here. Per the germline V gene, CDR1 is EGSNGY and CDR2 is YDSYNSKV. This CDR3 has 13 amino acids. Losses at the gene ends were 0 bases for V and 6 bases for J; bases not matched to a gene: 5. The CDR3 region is CATWDGLVYKKLF. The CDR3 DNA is TGTGCCACCTGGGACGGGCTTGTTTATAAGAAACTCTTT.

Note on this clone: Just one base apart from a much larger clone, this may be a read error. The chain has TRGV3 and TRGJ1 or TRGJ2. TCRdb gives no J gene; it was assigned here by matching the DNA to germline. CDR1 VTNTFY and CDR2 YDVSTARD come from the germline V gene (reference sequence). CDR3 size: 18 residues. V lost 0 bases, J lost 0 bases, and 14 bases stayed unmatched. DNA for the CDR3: TGTGCCACCTGGGACAGGCCGGGGTCGTCGGTGAATTATTATAAGAAACTCTTT. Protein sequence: CATWDRPGSSVNYYKKLF.

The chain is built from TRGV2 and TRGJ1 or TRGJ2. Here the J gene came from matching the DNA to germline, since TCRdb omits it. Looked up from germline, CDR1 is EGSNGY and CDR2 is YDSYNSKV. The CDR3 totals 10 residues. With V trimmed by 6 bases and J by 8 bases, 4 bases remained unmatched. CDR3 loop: CATWPNKKLF. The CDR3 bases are TGTGCCACCTGGCCCAATAAGAAACTCTTT.

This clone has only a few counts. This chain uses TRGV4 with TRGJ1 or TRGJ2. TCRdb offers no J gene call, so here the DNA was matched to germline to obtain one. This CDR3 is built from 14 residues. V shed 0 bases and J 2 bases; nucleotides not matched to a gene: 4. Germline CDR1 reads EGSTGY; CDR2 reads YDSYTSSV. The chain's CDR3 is CATWDGSDYYKKLF. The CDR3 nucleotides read TGTGCCACCTGGGATGGGTCTGATTATTATAAGAAACTCTTT.

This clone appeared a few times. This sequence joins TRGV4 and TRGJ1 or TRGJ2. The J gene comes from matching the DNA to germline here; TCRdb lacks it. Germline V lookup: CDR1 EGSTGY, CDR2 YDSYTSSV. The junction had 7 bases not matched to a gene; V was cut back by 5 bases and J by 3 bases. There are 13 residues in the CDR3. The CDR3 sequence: CATWGGPYYKKLF. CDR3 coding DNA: TGTGCCACCTGGGGGGGGCCTTATTATAAGAAACTCTTT.

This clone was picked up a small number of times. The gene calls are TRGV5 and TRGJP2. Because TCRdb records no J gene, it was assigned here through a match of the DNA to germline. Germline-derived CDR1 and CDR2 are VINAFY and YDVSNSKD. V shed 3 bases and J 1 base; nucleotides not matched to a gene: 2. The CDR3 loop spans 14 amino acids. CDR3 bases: TGTGCCACCTGGGACCGTAGTAGTGATTGGATCAAGACGTTT. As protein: CATWDRSSDWIKTF.

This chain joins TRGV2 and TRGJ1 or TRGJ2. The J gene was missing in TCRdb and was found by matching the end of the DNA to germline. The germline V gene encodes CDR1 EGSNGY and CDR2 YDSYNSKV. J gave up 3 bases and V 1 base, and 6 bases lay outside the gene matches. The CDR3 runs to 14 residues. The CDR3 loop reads CATWDGRPYYKKLF. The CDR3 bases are TGTGCCACCTGGGACGGCCGGCCTTATTATAAGAAACTCTTT.

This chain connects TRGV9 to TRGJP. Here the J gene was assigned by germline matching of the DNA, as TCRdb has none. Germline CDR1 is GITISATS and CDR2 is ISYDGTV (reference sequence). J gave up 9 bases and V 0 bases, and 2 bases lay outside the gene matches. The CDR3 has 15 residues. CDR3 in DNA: TGTGCCTTGTGGGAGGTGGCGTTGGGCAAAAAAATCAAGGTATTT. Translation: CALWEVALGKKIKVF.

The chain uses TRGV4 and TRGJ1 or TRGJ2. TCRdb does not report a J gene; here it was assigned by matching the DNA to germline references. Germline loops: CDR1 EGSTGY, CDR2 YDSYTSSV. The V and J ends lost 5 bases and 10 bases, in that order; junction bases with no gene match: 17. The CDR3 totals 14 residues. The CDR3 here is CATWARGISGKKLF. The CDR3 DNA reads TGTGCCACCTGGGCCCGGGGTATTTCAGGGAAGAAACTCTTT.

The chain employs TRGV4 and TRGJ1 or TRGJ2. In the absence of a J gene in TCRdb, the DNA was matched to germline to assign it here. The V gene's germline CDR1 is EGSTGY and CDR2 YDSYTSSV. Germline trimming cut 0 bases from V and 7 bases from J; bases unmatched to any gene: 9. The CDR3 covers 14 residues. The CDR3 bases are TGTGCCACCTGGGATGGGCCGCTGGGGTATAAGAAACTCTTT. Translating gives CATWDGPLGYKKLF.

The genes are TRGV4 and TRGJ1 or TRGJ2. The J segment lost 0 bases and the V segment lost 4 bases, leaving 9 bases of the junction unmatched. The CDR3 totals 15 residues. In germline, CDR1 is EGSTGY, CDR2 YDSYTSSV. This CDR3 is CATWDQEPNYYKKLF. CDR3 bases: TGTGCCACCTGGGACCAAGAACCGAATTATTATAAGAAACTCTTT.

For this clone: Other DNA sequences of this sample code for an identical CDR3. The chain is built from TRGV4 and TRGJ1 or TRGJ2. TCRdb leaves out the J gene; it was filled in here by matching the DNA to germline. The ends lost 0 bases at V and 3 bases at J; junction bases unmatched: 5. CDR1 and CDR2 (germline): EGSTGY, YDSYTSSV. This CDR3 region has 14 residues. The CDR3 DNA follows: TGTGCCACCTGGGATGGGCCCGGTTATTATAAGAAACTCTTT. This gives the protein CATWDGPGYYKKLF.

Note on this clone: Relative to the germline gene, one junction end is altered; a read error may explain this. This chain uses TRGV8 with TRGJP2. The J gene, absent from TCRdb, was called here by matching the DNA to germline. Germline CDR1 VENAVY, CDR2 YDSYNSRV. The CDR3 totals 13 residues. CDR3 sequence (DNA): TGTGCCACCTGGACAAGTAGTGATTGGACCAAGACGTTT. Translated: CATWTSSDWTKTF.

CDR3 nucleotide sequence: TGTGCCACCTGGGACAGGCCTTGGATTGAGAAACTCTTT. Translated, it gives CATWDRPWIEKLF. The chain joins TRGV3 to TRGJ1 or TRGJ2. As TCRdb names no J gene, one was assigned here on the basis of a DNA match to germline. The CDR3 sequence is 13 residues long. Germline loops: CDR1 VTNTFY, CDR2 YDVSTARD (reference sequence). V lost 0 bases and J lost 11; bases outside the gene matches: 10.

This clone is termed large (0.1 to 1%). CDR3 DNA sequence: TGTGCCACCTGGGATGGGCAGTATAAGAAACTCTTT. It encodes CATWDGQYKKLF. The rearrangement uses TRGV4 and TRGJ1 or TRGJ2. Germline trimming cut 0 bases from V and 7 bases from J; bases unmatched to any gene: 3. The CDR3 runs to 12 residues. Germline CDR1 EGSTGY, CDR2 YDSYTSSV.

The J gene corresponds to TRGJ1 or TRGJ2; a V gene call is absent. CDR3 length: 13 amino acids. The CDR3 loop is CALWEVWDYKKLF. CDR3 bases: TGTGCCTTGTGGGAGGTCTGGGATTATAAGAAACTCTTT.

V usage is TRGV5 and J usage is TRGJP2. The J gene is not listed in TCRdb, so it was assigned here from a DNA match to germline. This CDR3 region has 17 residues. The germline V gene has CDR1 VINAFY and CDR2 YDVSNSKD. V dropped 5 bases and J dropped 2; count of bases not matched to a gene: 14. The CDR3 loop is CATWVEGVGSSDWIKTF. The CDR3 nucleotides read TGTGCCACCTGGGTCGAAGGCGTGGGGAGTAGTGATTGGATCAAGACGTTT.

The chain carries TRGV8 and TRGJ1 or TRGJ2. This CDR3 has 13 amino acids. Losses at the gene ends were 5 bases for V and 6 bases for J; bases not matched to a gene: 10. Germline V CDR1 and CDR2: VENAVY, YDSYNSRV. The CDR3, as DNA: TGTGCCACCTGGGCGGAAAGCGGTTATAAGAAACTCTTT. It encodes CATWAESGYKKLF.